Listed here are 17 T cell receptor beta chains from one sample, sequenced in a study of cytomegalovirus exposure and HLA in healthy donors. The PCR had 60 Vbeta and 13 Jbeta primers. Sequencing used immunoSEQ multiplex PCR; TCRdb keeps in-frame clones, though not all of them. This table has some 250,000 clones, roughly 80% appearing once. Sequences were obtained from PBMCs. The receptors come from a middle-aged woman in good health and CMV-seropositive.

This chain joins TRBV29-1 and TRBJ1-2; 7 positions agree with TRBD1. V dropped 0 bases and J dropped 0; count of bases not matched to a gene: 7. The CDR3 is made up of 16 amino acids. Looked up from germline, CDR1 is SQVTM and CDR2 is ANQGSEA. CDR3 sequence (DNA): TGCAGCGTTGAAGAAGGCCAGGGGGTCGCTAACTATGGCTACACCTTC. Its protein product is CSVEEGQGVANYGYTF. The full variable domain, rest sourced from reference TRBV29-1 and TRBJ1-2, is SAVISQKPSRDICQRGTSLTIQCQVDSQVTMMFWYRQQPGQSLTLIATANQGSEATYESGFVIDKFPISRPNLTFSTLTVSNMSPEDSSIYLCSVEEGQGVANYGYTFGSGTRLTVV.

This chain links TRBV7-2 with TRBJ2-7, with 10 positions matching TRBD1. The CDR3 contains 14 residues. V dropped 5 bases and J dropped 3; count of bases not matched to a gene: 4. Germline loops: CDR1 SGHTA, CDR2 FQGNSA. The DNA for the CDR3 is TGTGCCAGCAGCCTGTGGACAGGGGGCTACGAGCAGTACTTC. Amino acid sequence: CASSLWTGGYEQYF.

The table lists this clone with a few counts. The chain has TRBV7-9 and TRBJ1-5; D not certain. V was shortened by 4 bases and J by 9 bases, with 13 bases between the two germline ends. The germline V gene has CDR1 SEHNR and CDR2 FQNEAQ (reference sequence). This CDR3 region has 13 residues. The CDR3, as DNA: TGTGCCAGCAGCTCAACAGCTCAAGGGCCCCAGCATTTT. It translates to CASSSTAQGPQHF.

The CDR3 coding sequence is TGTGCCAGTAGTATAGGGGCAGGAGGGGATACGCAGTATTTT. Translated: CASSIGAGGDTQYF. V usage is TRBV19 and J usage is TRBJ2-3; maybe TRBD2 (6 bases). Looked up from germline, CDR1 is LNHDA and CDR2 is SQIVND (reference sequence). This CDR3 contains 14 residues. The V end was cut by 1 base, the J end by 6 bases, with 11 bases between.

This chain connects TRBV12-1 to TRBJ2-3; the table's D gene call, TRBD2, was not cross checked with the DNA. TRBV12-1 is reported as a pseudogene. The CDR3 runs 16 residues. The chain's CDR3 is CASSFSLEREGHTQYF. The CDR3 DNA sequence: TGTGCCAGCAGCTTTTCCCTGGAGCGGGAGGGCCACACGCAGTATTTT.

The count of this clone is one. The rearrangement joins TRBV6-5 to TRBJ2-7; D perhaps matches TRBD1 (6 bases). From germline, CDR1 is MNHEY and CDR2 SVGAGI. The V end lost 5 bases, the J end lost 5 bases, and 16 bases lay between the germline ends. The CDR3 is 14 amino acids. The CDR3 nucleotides read TGTGCCAGCAGTGAACCGGGACAAACGAACGAGCAGTACTTC. As protein: CASSEPGQTNEQYF.

In its sample, this clone was seen once. The chain joins TRBV10-1 to TRBJ2-1, with a possible D match to TRBD2 (5 bases). The CDR3 spans 16 residues. V lost 1 base, J lost 0 bases, and 10 bases lay in between. The germline V gene encodes CDR1 WNHNN and CDR2 SYGVQD (reference sequence). As DNA, the CDR3 is TGCGCCAGCAGTGAGTTGCGGACTGGCTCCTACAATGAGCAGTTCTTC. This gives the protein CASSELRTGSYNEQFF.

The CDR3: CASSNRGRNTGELFF. In DNA, the CDR3 is TGTGCCAGCAGCAACAGGGGGAGAAACACCGGGGAGCTGTTTTTT. The chain employs TRBV7-8 and TRBJ2-2; 8 bases are a match to TRBD1. The V and J ends lost 5 bases and 2 bases, in that order; junction bases with no gene match: 4. The CDR3 is 15 amino acids. Germline loops: CDR1 SGHVS, CDR2 FQNEAQ. Supplemented by reference TRBV7-8 and TRBJ2-2, the full variable domain reads GAGVSQSPRYKVAKRGQDVALRCDPISGHVSLFWYQQALGQGPEFLTYFQNEAQLDKSGLPSDRFFAERPEGSVSTLKIQRTQQEDSAVYLCASSNRGRNTGELFFGEGSRLTVL.

The CDR3 nucleotides read TGTGCCAGCAGCTTTTCCGGGTTAAACGCTGAAGCTTTCTTT. Amino acid sequence: CASSFSGLNAEAFF. V gene TRBV7-9 combines with J gene TRBJ1-1; D not certain. The CDR3 is 14 amino acids. The V end lost 3 bases, the J end lost 6 bases, and 14 bases lay between the germline ends. The germline V gene encodes CDR1 SEHNR and CDR2 FQNEAQ (reference sequence).

The chain is built from TRBV6-6 and TRBJ1-2, with a tentative D call TRBD1 (5 bases). The CDR3 has 15 residues. Per germline, CDR1 MNHNY and CDR2 SVGAGI (reference sequence). Trimming took 6 bases from V and 8 from J, leaving 22 bases between them. The CDR3 spells CASRPSGGFEEGYTF. The CDR3 DNA follows: TGTGCCAGCAGACCCTCGGGGGGGTTTGAGGAGGGCTACACCTTC.

In DNA form, the CDR3 reads TGCAGCGTTGAAGAGTTCCGGAGTAACGAGCAGTACTTC. As protein: CSVEEFRSNEQYF. The chain is built from TRBV29-1 and TRBJ2-7; D unresolved. The CDR3 contains 13 residues. V was cut by 0 bases and J by 5 bases, with 11 bases left in between. The germline CDR1 and CDR2 sequences are SQVTM and ANQGSEA.

In its sample, this clone was seen a few times. V is TRBV6-1 and J is TRBJ1-5; D gene ambiguous. V gave up 4 bases and J gave up 1 base, with 14 bases separating them. This CDR3 is 16 amino acids long. CDR1 is MNHNS and CDR2 is SASEGT in the germline V gene. The CDR3 reads CASSGRTGTSNQPQHF. In DNA form, the CDR3 reads TGTGCCAGCAGTGGTCGAACGGGTACCAGCAATCAGCCCCAGCATTTT.

This clone turned up a few times. This chain uses TRBV7-2 with TRBJ2-7; 13 bases are shared with TRBD2. Germline-derived CDR1 and CDR2 are SGHTA and FQGNSA. J gave up 3 bases and V 3 bases, and 8 bases lay outside the gene matches. This CDR3 contains 17 residues. The CDR3 region has the DNA TGTGCCAGCAGCTTCCCGGGACTAGCGGGGCCCTTCTACGAGCAGTACTTC. This translates into CASSFPGLAGPFYEQYF.

The rearrangement joins TRBV7-2 to TRBJ2-5, with 10 bases lining up with TRBD2. The V segment lost 5 bases and the J segment 1 base; nucleotides outside the gene matches: 7. The CDR3 runs 16 residues. Germline V gives CDR1 SGHTA, CDR2 FQGNSA. CDR3 amino acids: CASSILSGGPQETQYF. CDR3 DNA sequence: TGTGCCAGCAGCATTCTTAGCGGGGGGCCCCAAGAGACCCAGTACTTC.

The rearrangement joins TRBV6-6 to TRBJ1-2; D perhaps matches TRBD1 (5 bases). V was cut by 11 bases and J by 7 bases, with 11 bases left in between. CDR3 size: 10 residues. Per the germline V gene, CDR1 is MNHNY and CDR2 is SVGAGI (reference sequence). CDR3 sequence reads: CAVGGVGYTF. The CDR3 DNA reads TGTGCCGTGGGAGGGGTTGGCTACACCTTC.

As for this clone: A junction end diverges from the germline sequence, so it may reflect a read error. The genes are TRBV7-9 and TRBJ2-7; 13 nucleotides agree with TRBD2. The germline CDR1 and CDR2 sequences are SEHNR and FQNEAQ (reference sequence). The CDR3 has 18 amino acids. Here the CDR3 DNA reads TGTTCCAGCAGCCGCAGACTAGCGGGGGGTTATCTCCCCTACGAGCAGTACTTC. Protein product: CSSSRRLAGGYLPYEQYF.

The chain uses TRBV27 and TRBJ1-6; D uncertain. The CDR3 extends over 15 amino acids. The V end was cut by 6 bases, the J end by 4 bases, with 13 bases between. CDR1 is MNHEY, CDR2 SMNVEV, per germline (reference sequence). The CDR3 loop reads CASSTRTEYNSPLHF. CDR3 nucleotide sequence: TGTGCCAGCAGCACTCGGACTGAGTATAATTCACCCCTCCACTTT.